The clone carrying this T cell receptor beta chain was detected ten times or more. Its antigen is not known. J lost 1 base, V lost 2 bases, and 9 bases had no gene match. This CDR3 region has 18 residues. CDR1 and CDR2 (germline): MNHNS, SASEGT. The data derive from a study of human T cells and chemical hapten exposure. Original handling: Samples ranged from roughly 23,224 to 700,000 TCRs, with a median of around 100,000. TCRdb re-derived calls from the RACE reads in MiXCR, one entry per CDR3 protein. TCRdb assigned the V and J calls; the authors' analysis was not used. The repertoire includes about 89,000 distinct CDR3 sequences, 10% to 14% of them detected once, and about 3% sits in the top ten. Time point: pre-sensitization, week 0. The treatment: therapeutic diphenylcyclopropenone sensitization with weekly scalp DPC. Findings and limits, study-wide: TCRs whose frequency exceeded 1 in 1000 remained the same following DPC sensitization. Controls formed significantly fewer large CDR3 similarity clusters than expanded TCRs did. Having alopecia, the donors may differ immunologically from healthy people.

V is TRBV6-1 and J is TRBJ2-3, with 10 bases that match TRBD2. This receptor was taken from an older woman with alopecia areata. Some clones in this sample may be carry-over from other donors' samples. The sample was whole blood, taken in connection with sensitization to the hapten diphenylcyclopropenone (DPC). CDR3 protein: CASSEQPSGGAGTDTQYF. The CDR3 DNA sequence: TGTGCCAGCAGTGAACAGCCGAGCGGGGGGGCCGGCACAGATACGCAGTATTTT.